The 7 T cell receptor beta chains listed next were all sequenced from one sample in a study of blood T cells in healthy people across ages. Combining a sample-barcoded 5' primer with a J-beta primer mix, a second PCR ran for 7 to 11 cycles. A single record per CDR3 protein comes from TCRdb applying MiXCR to the 5' RACE reads. Of about 970,000 distinct CDR3 sequences in the sample, roughly half were seen once. The specimen sequenced was blood. These receptor sequences come from an older woman in good health.

The sample holds a few counts of this clonotype. The gene calls are TRBV20-1 and TRBJ1-4; the match to TRBD1 covers 7 bases. Germline V lookup: CDR1 DFQATT, CDR2 SNEGSKA (reference sequence). The CDR3 consists of 13 residues. V shed 3 bases and J 7 bases; nucleotides not matched to a gene: 5. This CDR3 is CSASRQGGEKLFF. The DNA of the CDR3 is TGCAGTGCTAGTCGGCAGGGGGGTGAAAAACTGTTTTTT.

The V call is TRBV5-4, the J call TRBJ2-7; 7 bases fit TRBD2. The J segment lost 3 bases and the V segment lost 1 base, leaving 4 bases of the junction unmatched. Germline V gene lookup returns CDR1 SGHNT and CDR2 YYREEE (reference sequence). CDR3 length: 14 amino acids. This chain's CDR3 is CASSLSGEVYEQYF. DNA for the CDR3: TGTGCCAGCAGCTTGAGCGGGGAGGTCTACGAGCAGTACTTC.

CDR3 in amino acids: CASSYLEGGGGYTF. For the CDR3, the DNA is TGTGCCAGCAGTTACCTAGAAGGGGGAGGTGGCTACACCTTC. J is TRBJ1-2 and V is TRBV6-5, with a possible D match to TRBD1 (6 bases). Germline V gene data show CDR1 as MNHEY and CDR2 as SVGAGI. V was shortened by 2 bases and J by 7 bases, with 14 bases between the two germline ends. This CDR3 has 14 residues.

The rearrangement links TRBV20-1 to TRBJ2-7; 7 bases are a match to TRBD2. The end of the DNA fits TRBJ2-5 better, so the J call may be wrong. The CDR3 extends over 13 amino acids. The germline V gene has CDR1 DFQATT and CDR2 SNEGSKA (reference sequence). CDR3 bases: TGCAGTGCTAGGTGGGGGGGGGAAGAGACCCAGTACTTC. Translation gives CSARWGGEETQYF.

This clonotype occurred a few times. The chain recombines TRBV15 with TRBJ2-1; D unresolved. Per germline, CDR1 LNHNV and CDR2 YYDKDF (reference sequence). Trimming stripped 8 bases from V and 9 bases from J, with 11 bases between. The CDR3 length is 11 residues. This chain's CDR3 is CATGWEFEQFF. For the CDR3, the DNA is TGTGCCACCGGCTGGGAATTTGAGCAGTTCTTC.

For this clonotype: A read error may produce the germline difference seen at one junction end. This rearrangement joins TRBV7-2 to TRBJ1-6; D possibly corresponds to TRBD1 (6 bases). The CDR3 extends over 15 amino acids. CDR1 and CDR2 (germline): SGHTA, FQGNSA. Here the CDR3 reads CASSPQGTVGSPPHF. Here the CDR3 DNA reads TGTGCCAGCAGCCCTCAGGGGACGGTGGGTTCACCCCCCCACTTT.

The rearrangement uses TRBV10-1 and TRBJ2-4; no clear D. The DNA end favors TRBJ2-7, so the J call may be wrong. Germline V gene sequence: CDR1 WNHNN, CDR2 SYGVQD (reference sequence). The CDR3 covers 14 residues. The CDR3 DNA follows: TGCGCCAGCAGTGAGGCGACAAGCATCTACGAGCAGTACTTC. Its translation: CASSEATSIYEQYF.